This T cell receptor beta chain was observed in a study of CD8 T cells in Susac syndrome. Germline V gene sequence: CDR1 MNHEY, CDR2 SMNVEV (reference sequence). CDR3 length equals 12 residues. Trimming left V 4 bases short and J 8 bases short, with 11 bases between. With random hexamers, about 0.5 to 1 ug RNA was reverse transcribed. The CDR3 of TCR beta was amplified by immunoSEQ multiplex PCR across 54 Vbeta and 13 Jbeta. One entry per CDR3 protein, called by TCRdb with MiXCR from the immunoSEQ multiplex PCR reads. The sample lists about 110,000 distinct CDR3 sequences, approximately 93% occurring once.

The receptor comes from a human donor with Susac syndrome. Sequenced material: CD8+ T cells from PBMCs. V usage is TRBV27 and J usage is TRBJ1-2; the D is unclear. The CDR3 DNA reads TGTGCCAGCAGTTCGGGGAATCGAGGCTACACCTTC. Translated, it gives CASSSGNRGYTF.